This T cell receptor beta chain was sequenced in a study of T-cell memory formation after mild COVID-19. Whole-study findings and limits: CD4+ clones that contracted lay mainly in CM and EM; CD8+ ones lay in EMRA.

This clonotype has more than one count but fewer than ten. The antigen is not known. Looked up from germline, CDR1 is KGHSH and CDR2 is LQKENI. Unmatched junction bases numbered 3, after V lost 2 bases and J lost 4 bases. The CDR3 covers 14 residues. TCRdb re-called the 5' RACE reads through MiXCR, storing one row per CDR3 protein. Altogether about 290,000 distinct CDR3 sequences are present, approximately 15% being singletons, with the ten largest covering around a fifth. Sample: PBMCs or a T cell subset sorted from them (not recorded which). The rearrangement links TRBV18 to TRBJ2-5; 8 bases match TRBD1. The sequence came from a young man who had mild COVID-19 (a few samples of this study predate the infection). Cell type and time point are not known. CDR3 loop: CASSPSTGGETQYF. Here the CDR3 DNA reads TGTGCCAGCTCACCATCCACAGGGGGAGAGACCCAGTACTTC.